Following are 26 T cell receptor beta chains from one sample sequenced in a study of beta chain features in type 1 diabetes. Expressed TCRB transcripts were sequenced because the isolated RNA had all been reverse transcribed beforehand. Assay: immunoSEQ multiplex PCR; the TCRdb copy retains only in-frame clones and omits some. The sample has 140,000 to 150,000 clones, 40% to 55% seen once. Sequencing was carried out using Tregs from blood. Every receptor here comes from a young man in good health.

This clone was recorded a few times. The rearrangement joins TRBV5-1 to TRBJ2-3; 9 bases are a match to TRBD2. This CDR3 spans 19 amino acids. The germline CDR1 and CDR2 sequences are SGHRS and YFSETQ. Trimming cost V 3 bases and J 4 bases; bases outside gene matches: 18. The CDR3 region is CASSWTARGGRGLPDTQYF. Written as DNA, the CDR3 is TGCGCCAGCAGCTGGACCGCGCGGGGGGGCCGTGGTCTTCCAGATACGCAGTATTTT.

The genes are TRBV30 and TRBJ1-3; 8 bases align to TRBD1. V shed 3 bases and J 0 bases; nucleotides not matched to a gene: 7. The V gene's germline CDR1 is GTSNPN and CDR2 SVGIG (reference sequence). CDR3 length: 16 amino acids. CDR3 sequence reads: CAWSFRTGNSGNTIYF. The CDR3 bases are TGTGCCTGGAGCTTCAGGACAGGGAACTCTGGAAACACCATATATTTT. The whole variable domain, remainder taken from reference TRBV30 and TRBJ1-3, is SQTIHQWPATLVQPVGSPLSLECTVEGTSNPNLYWYRQAAGRGLQLLFYSVGIGQISSEVPQNLSASRPQDRQFILSSKKLLLSDSGFYLCAWSFRTGNSGNTIYFGEGSWLTVV.

This clone showed up just a few times. J is TRBJ1-4 and V is TRBV30; D is unresolved. V was clipped by 2 bases and J by 12 bases, with 16 bases between them. Looked up from germline, CDR1 is GTSNPN and CDR2 is SVGIG (reference sequence). This CDR3 comprises 13 residues. As DNA, the CDR3 is TGTGCCTGGAGTCCTTATGGGCAGTTTGAACTGTTTTTT. It is translated as CAWSPYGQFELFF.

The rearrangement uses TRBV29-1 and TRBJ1-5; D gene uncertain. Germline CDR1 and CDR2: SQVTM and ANQGSEA. The CDR3 sequence is 13 residues long. The V end lost 4 bases, the J end lost 2 bases, and 9 bases lay between the germline ends. The CDR3 here is CSVGHGGNQPQHF. DNA for the CDR3: TGCAGCGTTGGACACGGGGGCAATCAGCCCCAGCATTTT.

CDR3 amino acids: CAISETTRLARTYNEQFF. The CDR3 DNA is TGTGCCATCAGTGAGACAACCAGACTAGCGAGAACCTACAATGAGCAGTTCTTC. The chain uses TRBV10-3 and TRBJ2-1; TRBD2 agrees at 8 bases. CDR1 ENHRY and CDR2 SYGVKD come from the germline V gene. J gave up 2 bases and V 2 bases, and 11 bases lay outside the gene matches. CDR3 length: 18 amino acids.

This chain links TRBV7-2 with TRBJ2-2, with 7 bases that match TRBD1. This CDR3 is built from 16 residues. The junction had 5 bases not matched to a gene; V was cut back by 4 bases and J by 0 bases. Looked up from germline, CDR1 is SGHTA and CDR2 is FQGNSA. CDR3 amino acids: CASSSVGTANTGELFF. In DNA form, the CDR3 reads TGTGCCAGCAGCTCTGTAGGGACAGCGAACACCGGGGAGCTGTTTTTT.

There are a few counts of this clone. The DNA for the CDR3 is TGCAGCGTCTCGGGGGGCGCGTACCAAGAGACCCAGTACTTC. Its protein is CSVSGGAYQETQYF. V and J are TRBV29-1 and TRBJ2-5; maybe TRBD2 (7 bases). Deletions cut 6 bases from V and 0 bases from J, with 14 bases between. Germline CDR1 reads SQVTM; CDR2 reads ANQGSEA. The CDR3 sequence is 14 residues long.

The gene calls are TRBV7-9 and TRBJ2-7; the D is unclear. CDR1 and CDR2 from the germline V gene are SEHNR and FQNEAQ (reference sequence). The CDR3 runs to 14 residues. Between the trimmed V and J ends, which lost 1 base and 4 bases, there was a span of 11 bases. CDR3: CASSLGVAQYEQYF. DNA for the CDR3: TGTGCCAGCAGCTTAGGAGTGGCACAGTACGAGCAGTACTTC.

This clone showed up just a few times. The chain joins TRBV5-5 to TRBJ2-3; TRBD2 agrees at 13 bases. Germline lookup yields CDR1 SGHKS and CDR2 YYEKEE (reference sequence). The V and J ends lost 0 bases and 14 bases, in that order; junction bases with no gene match: 9. The CDR3 runs 15 residues. Written as DNA, the CDR3 is TGTGCCAGCAGCTTGGTAGGGACTAGCGGGACCTCCGGGTATTTT. Its protein product is CASSLVGTSGTSGYF.

The chain combines TRBV28 with TRBJ2-7, with D hard to call. V lost 6 bases, J lost 5 bases, and 14 bases lay in between. The CDR3 length is 13 residues. Germline assignment: CDR1 MDHEN and CDR2 SYDVKM. CDR3 residues: CASRLLGPHEQYF. The CDR3 region has the DNA TGTGCCAGCAGGCTCCTTGGGCCCCACGAGCAGTACTTC.

This clone was observed a handful of times. This chain joins TRBV2 and TRBJ2-1, with D tentatively TRBD1 (6 bases). Per germline, CDR1 SNHLY and CDR2 FYNNEI. V dropped 1 base and J dropped 8 bases, with 12 bases sitting between them. CDR3 size: 14 residues. The CDR3 coding sequence is TGTGCCAGCAGTGAAGATGGGACACCACATGAGCAGTTCTTC. Translated: CASSEDGTPHEQFF.

The chain links TRBV28 to TRBJ1-3; no clear D. Germline CDR1 and CDR2: MDHEN and SYDVKM. Trimming pared 5 bases from V and 0 bases from J, leaving 23 bases between. CDR3 length equals 19 residues. The CDR3 loop reads CASSPPVYSAVDSGNTIYF. CDR3 coding DNA: TGTGCCAGCAGTCCCCCCGTTTATTCGGCGGTCGACTCTGGAAACACCATATATTTT.

This clone was recorded a few times. The V and J genes are TRBV19 and TRBJ2-7, with 8 bases fitting TRBD2. The CDR3 loop spans 14 amino acids. The germline CDR1 and CDR2 sequences are LNHDA and SQIVND (reference sequence). V lost 3 bases to trimming and J lost 3 bases; unmatched junction nucleotides: 4. This CDR3 is CASSMGLGVYEQYF. CDR3 coding DNA: TGTGCCAGTAGTATGGGACTAGGGGTCTACGAGCAGTACTTC. The full variable domain, its missing parts supplied by reference TRBV19 and TRBJ2-7, is DGGITQSPKYLFRKEGQNVTLSCEQNLNHDAMYWYRQDPGQGLRLIYYSQIVNDFQKGDIAEGYSVSREKKESFPLTVTSAQKNPTAFYLCASSMGLGVYEQYFGPGTRLTVT.

The rearrangement uses TRBV7-6 and TRBJ2-3; 10 bases line up with TRBD1. The CDR3 has 16 amino acids. CDR1 and CDR2 from the germline V gene are SGHVS and FNYEAQ. V lost 4 bases, J lost 4 bases, and 8 bases stayed unmatched. The CDR3 sequence is CASSSYLTGGADTQYF. In DNA form, the CDR3 reads TGTGCCAGCAGCTCCTATCTGACAGGGGGCGCAGATACGCAGTATTTT. The full variable domain, rest sourced from reference TRBV7-6 and TRBJ2-3, is GAGVSQSPRYKVTKRGQDVALRCDPISGHVSLYWYRQALGQGPEFLTYFNYEAQQDKSGLPNDRFSAERPEGSISTLTIQRTEQRDSAMYRCASSSYLTGGADTQYFGPGTRLTVL.

This sequence joins TRBV30 and TRBJ2-7; 7 bases are a match to TRBD2. This CDR3 region has 13 residues. V was pared by 2 bases and J by 2 bases, with 3 bases of the junction left unmatched. Per germline, CDR1 GTSNPN and CDR2 SVGIG (reference sequence). The CDR3 DNA reads TGTGCCTGGAGTCCCGGGACTACCTACGAGCAGTACTTC. Translation: CAWSPGTTYEQYF.

The chain joins TRBV2 to TRBJ2-7, with a possible D match to TRBD1 (6 bases). Germline CDR1 SNHLY, CDR2 FYNNEI. The CDR3 is made up of 14 amino acids. V was pared by 5 bases and J by 0 bases, with 11 bases between. The CDR3 spells CASSWDKSSYEQYF. In nucleotides, the CDR3 is TGTGCCAGCAGTTGGGACAAGAGCTCCTACGAGCAGTACTTC.

This clone was observed a few times. This chain uses TRBV30 with TRBJ2-7; 7 bases are shared with TRBD2. This CDR3 region has 14 residues. The junction had 8 bases not matched to a gene; V was cut back by 3 bases and J by 3 bases. Germline-derived CDR1 and CDR2 are GTSNPN and SVGIG (reference sequence). CDR3: CAWRTGGGGYEQYF. Here the CDR3 DNA reads TGTGCCTGGAGGACCGGAGGCGGGGGCTACGAGCAGTACTTC.

The V call is TRBV9, the J call TRBJ1-1; D call uncertain. From germline, CDR1 is SGDLS and CDR2 YYNGEE. V lost 0 bases and J 6 bases, leaving 9 bases between the germline ends. The CDR3 contains 13 residues. In nucleotides, the CDR3 is TGTGCCAGCAGCGTAGGAGGGTCCCCTGAAGCTTTCTTT. The encoded protein is CASSVGGSPEAFF.

The chain employs TRBV5-1 and TRBJ1-1; 7 bases line up with TRBD1. Trimming removed 4 bases from V and 1 base from J; junction bases left unmatched: 13. Germline V lookup: CDR1 SGHRS, CDR2 YFSETQ. The CDR3 covers 17 residues. The CDR3 is CASSQPRDSLQNTEAFF. In DNA, the CDR3 is TGCGCCAGCAGCCAACCTCGGGACAGTCTACAGAACACTGAAGCTTTCTTT.

This sequence joins TRBV18 and TRBJ1-1; 9 nucleotides agree with TRBD1. This CDR3 contains 16 residues. Per the germline V gene, CDR1 is KGHSH and CDR2 is LQKENI. With 4 bases clipped from V and 6 bases from J, the junction kept 12 bases outside the gene matches. CDR3 DNA: TGTGCCAGCTCACGGGGGACAGGGTCTAACTTCGCTGAAGCTTTCTTT. Translated: CASSRGTGSNFAEAFF.

V is TRBV29-1 and J is TRBJ1-4; possible D gene TRBD1, 6 bases. The CDR3 spans 12 residues. Trimming took off 1 base at V and 11 bases at J, with 11 bases between the two ends. CDR1 is SQVTM, CDR2 ANQGSEA, per germline. CDR3 nucleotides: TGCAGCGTTGAAGGGGATACAGGGAAACTGTTTTTT. It specifies CSVEGDTGKLFF.

The CDR3 reads CASSRLASDTQYF. The DNA for the CDR3 is TGTGCCAGCAGCCGCCTAGCGTCAGATACGCAGTATTTT. The gene calls are TRBV7-3 and TRBJ2-3, with TRBD2 as a possible D gene (6 bases). CDR1 is SGHTA and CDR2 is FQGTGA in the germline V gene. The V end lost 5 bases, the J end lost 4 bases, and 10 bases lay between the germline ends. The CDR3 has 13 amino acids.

This chain uses TRBV5-4 with TRBJ2-4; perhaps TRBD1 as D (5 bases). The CDR3 covers 18 residues. Germline loops: CDR1 SGHNT, CDR2 YYREEE (reference sequence). Trimming left V 4 bases short and J 0 bases short, with 20 bases between. The DNA for the CDR3 is TGTGCCAGCAGCCGTGGAGTGCCGGACAACCAAGCCAAAAACATTCAGTACTTC. As protein: CASSRGVPDNQAKNIQYF.

This clone was counted between two and nine times. This chain uses TRBV5-1 with TRBJ1-1; TRBD1 matches at 7 bases. This CDR3 has 12 residues. CDR1 and CDR2 from the germline V gene are SGHRS and YFSETQ. J gave up 7 bases and V 4 bases, and 4 bases lay outside the gene matches. CDR3 DNA sequence: TGCGCCAGCAGCGGGACAGAATATGAAGCTTTCTTT. Protein product: CASSGTEYEAFF.

This chain connects TRBV6-6 to TRBJ2-7; TRBD1 matches at 12 bases. With 6 bases clipped from V and 5 bases from J, the junction kept 5 bases outside the gene matches. There are 14 residues in the CDR3. Germline lookup yields CDR1 MNHNY and CDR2 SVGAGI (reference sequence). CDR3 sequence: CASSQGQGADEQYF. The CDR3 bases are TGTGCCAGCAGCCAGGGACAGGGGGCGGACGAGCAGTACTTC.

This chain uses TRBV7-3 with TRBJ1-1, with unresolved D. Germline CDR1 and CDR2: SGHTA and FQGTGA. V lost 2 bases to trimming and J lost 5 bases, with 9 bases between them. The CDR3 length is 13 residues. CDR3 sequence (DNA): TGTGCCAGCAGCTTACAAGTCGGTACTGAAGCTTTCTTT. Amino acid sequence: CASSLQVGTEAFF. The full variable domain, rest sourced from reference TRBV7-3 and TRBJ1-1, is GAGVSQTPSNKVTEKGKYVELRCDPISGHTALYWYRQSLGQGPEFLIYFQGTGAADDSGLPNDRFFAVRPEGSVSTLKIQRTERGDSAVYLCASSLQVGTEAFFGQGTRLTVV.